The next 32 T cell receptor beta chains were all read from a single sample in a study of blood T cell repertoires in COVID-19. Data came from immunoSEQ multiplex PCR; TCRdb stores just in-frame clones and leaves some out. The top ten clones hold 5.2% of a sample with over 85,000 clones, 87% of them seen once. Sequenced: peripheral blood. The receptors shown here come from a woman aged 50 to 65 with COVID-19, enrolled during active disease.

The genes are TRBV19 and TRBJ2-5, with TRBD2 identical over 7 bases. CDR1 LNHDA and CDR2 SQIVND come from the germline V gene (reference sequence). With V trimmed by 1 base and J by 0 bases, 2 bases remained unmatched. The CDR3 runs to 15 residues. In DNA, the CDR3 is TGTGCCAGTAGTATAGGAGCGGGGTACCAAGAGACCCAGTACTTC. Translation gives CASSIGAGYQETQYF.

This chain connects TRBV24-1 to TRBJ2-5, with 7 positions matching TRBD1. The CDR3 has 13 residues. CDR1 KGHDR and CDR2 SFDVKD come from the germline V gene. V lost 4 bases to trimming and J lost 5 bases; unmatched junction nucleotides: 3. The CDR3 loop is CATSDRGLETQYF. CDR3 nucleotide sequence: TGTGCCACCAGTGACAGGGGGTTGGAGACCCAGTACTTC.

This clone was counted a few times. The rearrangement joins TRBV5-1 to TRBJ1-3; D is unresolved. Germline CDR1 SGHRS, CDR2 YFSETQ. V lost 2 bases and J lost 4, with 4 bases in between. This CDR3 is 12 amino acids long. CDR3: CASSFQGNTIYF. The CDR3 nucleotides read TGCGCCAGCAGCTTTCAGGGAAACACCATATATTTT. Based on the CDR3 plus reference TRBV5-1 and TRBJ1-3, the full variable domain is KAGVTQTPRYLIKTRGQQVTLSCSPISGHRSVSWYQQTPGQGLQFLFEYFSETQRNKGNFPGRFSGRQFSNSRSEMNVSTLELGDSALYLCASSFQGNTIYFGEGSWLTVV.

The rearrangement uses TRBV19 and TRBJ1-2, with 8 bases lining up with TRBD1. CDR3 length: 17 residues. Germline V lookup: CDR1 LNHDA, CDR2 SQIVND (reference sequence). V shed 6 bases and J 4 bases; nucleotides not matched to a gene: 16. CDR3 nucleotide sequence: TGTGCCAGTAGCCAGATGCCCGGGGCAGGGGGCTCCTATGGCTACACCTTC. This sequence encodes CASSQMPGAGGSYGYTF.

The V call is TRBV7-2, the J call TRBJ2-2; TRBD2 is a possible D gene (6 bases). Germline CDR1 reads SGHTA; CDR2 reads FQGNSA. The CDR3 has 16 residues. V was pared by 2 bases and J by 1 base, with 11 bases between. The CDR3 sequence: CASSLRGGVNTGELFF. The CDR3 DNA reads as TGTGCCAGCAGCTTACGGGGAGGAGTGAACACCGGGGAGCTGTTTTTT. The full variable domain, with the rest looked up from reference TRBV7-2 and TRBJ2-2, is GAGVSQSPSNKVTEKGKDVELRCDPISGHTALYWYRQSLGQGLEFLIYFQGNSAPDKSGLPSDRFSAERTGGSVSTLTIQRTQQEDSAVYLCASSLRGGVNTGELFFGEGSRLTVL.

The chain carries TRBV6-6 and TRBJ1-2; D not certain. The germline V gene encodes CDR1 MNHNY and CDR2 SVGAGI (reference sequence). Deletions cut 4 bases from V and 2 bases from J, with 8 bases between. The CDR3 is 13 amino acids. The CDR3 loop is CASSLSSNYGYTF. CDR3 nucleotides: TGTGCCAGCAGTTTATCCTCGAACTATGGCTACACCTTC.

This chain connects TRBV3-1 (or the pseudogene TRBV3-2) to TRBJ2-7; TRBD2 matches 7 bases. This CDR3 comprises 14 residues. V dropped 1 base and J dropped 4; count of bases not matched to a gene: 4. Germline V CDR1 and CDR2: LGHDT, YNNKEL (reference sequence). The CDR3: CASSQAGGQYEQYF. CDR3 nucleotide sequence: TGTGCCAGCAGCCAAGCGGGGGGTCAGTACGAGCAGTACTTC.

This chain uses TRBV11-2 with TRBJ1-2, with 8 nucleotides matching TRBD1. Germline values: CDR1 SGHAT, CDR2 FQNNGV. This CDR3 region has 16 residues. V was pared by 5 bases and J by 3 bases, with 11 bases of the junction left unmatched. This chain's CDR3 is CASSPTGVGFDYGYTF. The CDR3 region has the DNA TGTGCCAGCAGCCCGACAGGGGTTGGGTTTGACTATGGCTACACCTTC.

The V gene is TRBV19, the J gene TRBJ2-3, with 8 nucleotides matching TRBD2. Trimming at V came to 4 bases and at J to 5 bases, leaving 8 bases not matched to a gene. The CDR3 has 15 residues. The germline V gene has CDR1 LNHDA and CDR2 SQIVND (reference sequence). This chain's CDR3 is CASSKLTSAKDTQYF. The CDR3 DNA reads as TGTGCCAGTAGTAAATTGACTAGCGCAAAAGATACGCAGTATTTT.

The chain employs TRBV5-1 and TRBJ2-1, with 7 positions matching TRBD2. Germline V CDR1 and CDR2: SGHRS, YFSETQ. V shed 4 bases, J shed 3 bases, and the junction held 4 bases outside the gene matches. This CDR3 region has 14 residues. The CDR3 nucleotides read TGCGCCAGCAGCCCTAGGACTAGCTACAATGAGCAGTTCTTC. Amino acids: CASSPRTSYNEQFF.

This chain connects TRBV24-1 to TRBJ2-2; no clear D gene. The CDR3 is 12 amino acids. The germline CDR1 and CDR2 sequences are KGHDR and SFDVKD. V gave up 4 bases and J gave up 4 bases, with 3 bases separating them. CDR3 sequence: CATSDLTGELFF. The CDR3 DNA sequence: TGTGCCACCAGTGACCTCACCGGGGAGCTGTTTTTT.

The V call is TRBV6-2 or TRBV6-3, the J call TRBJ2-7, with 10 bases fitting TRBD1. CDR1 and CDR2 (germline): MNHEY, SVGEGT. The CDR3 extends over 15 amino acids. V gave up 5 bases and J gave up 2 bases; unmatched junction bases: 6. The CDR3 DNA follows: TGTGCCAGCAGTCGAGCCGGGACAGGGGCCTACGAGCAGTACTTC. It specifies CASSRAGTGAYEQYF.

The count of this clone is one. The genes are TRBV4-3 and TRBJ2-2; weak D call: TRBD2 (6 bases). From germline, CDR1 is LGHNA and CDR2 YSLEER. The V gene lost 0 bases and the J gene lost 3 bases, with 14 bases spanning the gap. CDR3 length: 17 amino acids. In DNA, the CDR3 is TGCGCCAGCAGCCAAGAAGGTTTAACGGGGGACACCGGGGAGCTGTTTTTT. Amino acids: CASSQEGLTGDTGELFF.

The J gene is TRBJ1-5, the V gene TRBV6-2 or TRBV6-3, with D perhaps matching TRBD1 (5 bases). The V and J ends lost 2 bases and 0 bases respectively, with 14 bases between them. The CDR3 extends over 17 amino acids. CDR1 MNHEY and CDR2 SVGEGT come from the germline V gene. CDR3: CASSYPQDRYSNQPQHF. The CDR3, as DNA: TGTGCCAGCAGTTACCCTCAAGACAGATATAGCAATCAGCCCCAGCATTTT.

The chain joins TRBV5-1 to TRBJ2-3; 15 positions agree with TRBD2. From germline, CDR1 is SGHRS and CDR2 YFSETQ. The CDR3 runs to 17 residues. V shed 2 bases, J shed 3 bases, and the junction held 4 bases outside the gene matches. The CDR3 DNA is TGCGCCAGCAGCTTAGGGACTAGCGGGGGGCGTACAGATACGCAGTATTTT. Its translation is CASSLGTSGGRTDTQYF.

The J gene is TRBJ1-1, the V gene TRBV7-6; 9 positions agree with TRBD1. The CDR3 has 16 residues. The V gene end was trimmed by 5 bases and the J gene end by 5 bases; junction bases not matched to a gene: 12. Germline V gene lookup returns CDR1 SGHVS and CDR2 FNYEAQ. The CDR3 sequence: CASSVSNRTGVTEAFF. CDR3 nucleotide sequence: TGTGCCAGCAGCGTCTCGAACCGGACAGGGGTAACTGAAGCTTTCTTT.

CDR3: CASSPGSGGNTGELFF. The CDR3 nucleotides are TGTGCCAGCTCACCAGGCTCCGGGGGGAACACCGGGGAGCTGTTTTTT. This chain links TRBV18 with TRBJ2-2; tentatively, D is TRBD2 (6 bases). CDR3 length: 16 amino acids. CDR1 is KGHSH, CDR2 LQKENI, per germline. Trimming pared 2 bases from V and 1 base from J, leaving 11 bases between.

This clone was seen only once. V and J are TRBV19 and TRBJ2-2, with 7 bases fitting TRBD2. CDR1 is LNHDA, CDR2 SQIVND, per germline (reference sequence). After removal of 3 bases from V and 1 base from J, the junction contained 2 bases not matched to a gene. This CDR3 contains 15 residues. This CDR3 reads CASSIAGVNTGELFF. The CDR3 coding sequence is TGTGCCAGTAGTATTGCGGGGGTGAACACCGGGGAGCTGTTTTTT.

This chain joins TRBV10-1 and TRBJ2-2; 7 bases fit TRBD1. Germline CDR1 is WNHNN and CDR2 is SYGVQD (reference sequence). J lost 3 bases, V lost 3 bases, and 10 bases had no gene match. This CDR3 comprises 17 residues. The CDR3 coding sequence is TGCGCCAGCAGTGACTCCGGACAGGATGGGTACACCGGGGAGCTGTTTTTT. This encodes CASSDSGQDGYTGELFF.

This clone showed up just once. The rearrangement joins TRBV18 to TRBJ2-3; D is ambiguous. Trimming took 0 bases from V and 1 from J, leaving 8 bases between them. This CDR3 is built from 15 residues. Germline CDR1 KGHSH, CDR2 LQKENI. The CDR3 DNA sequence: TGTGCCAGCTCACCACCGGCCCGGGGCACAGATACGCAGTATTTT. As protein: CASSPPARGTDTQYF.

V is TRBV7-2 and J is TRBJ2-4; 12 nucleotides match TRBD2. J lost 5 bases, V lost 4 bases, and 3 bases had no gene match. The CDR3 is made up of 15 amino acids. Germline V gene data show CDR1 as SGHTA and CDR2 as FQGNSA. CDR3 amino acids: CASSSRLAGENIQYF. The CDR3 DNA reads as TGTGCCAGCAGCTCTCGACTAGCGGGGGAAAACATTCAGTACTTC.

The rearrangement joins TRBV7-9 to TRBJ2-7, with TRBD2 as a possible D gene (6 bases). The ends were cut back, 5 bases at V and 4 bases at J, with 18 bases in the middle. CDR3 length: 15 residues. Germline lookup yields CDR1 SEHNR and CDR2 FQNEAQ (reference sequence). The CDR3 is CASSRRGGLKYEQYF. CDR3 nucleotide sequence: TGTGCCAGCAGCCGAAGAGGAGGGTTGAAGTACGAGCAGTACTTC.

The sample holds one count of this clone. V and J are TRBV5-6 and TRBJ2-3; tentatively, D is TRBD2 (6 bases). This CDR3 region has 15 residues. The V gene lost 3 bases and the J gene lost 0 bases, with 11 bases spanning the gap. Germline V gives CDR1 SGHDT, CDR2 YYEEEE. CDR3 DNA sequence: TGTGCCAGCAGCTCACTAGCTGCTAGCACAGATACGCAGTATTTT. As protein: CASSSLAASTDTQYF. Combining the CDR3 with reference TRBV5-6 and TRBJ2-3 gives the whole variable domain DAGVTQSPTHLIKTRGQQVTLRCSPKSGHDTVSWYQQALGQGPQFIFQYYEEEERQRGNFPDRFSGHQFPNYSSELNVNALLLGDSALYLCASSSLAASTDTQYFGPGTRLTVL.

The chain has TRBV5-1 and TRBJ1-2; D is undetermined. Germline V gives CDR1 SGHRS, CDR2 YFSETQ. The CDR3 is made up of 13 amino acids. The V end lost 5 bases, the J end lost 4 bases, and 12 bases lay between the germline ends. The CDR3 loop reads CASRPAGAYGYTF. The CDR3 DNA follows: TGCGCCAGCAGGCCGGCAGGTGCCTATGGCTACACCTTC.

The chain is built from TRBV12-5 and TRBJ2-7, with D maybe TRBD1 (6 bases). The CDR3 is 15 residues long. The V and J ends lost 2 bases and 4 bases respectively, with 15 bases between them. The germline V gene encodes CDR1 LGHNT and CDR2 FRNRAP. CDR3 amino acids: CASGLRAGAGYEQYF. The CDR3 nucleotides are TGTGCTAGTGGTTTGAGGGCAGGGGCTGGGTACGAGCAGTACTTC.

V gene TRBV7-2 combines with J gene TRBJ1-6; TRBD1 matches at 8 bases. The CDR3 length is 14 residues. In germline, CDR1 is SGHTA, CDR2 FQGNSA. V dropped 5 bases and J dropped 9; count of bases not matched to a gene: 6. The CDR3 nucleotides read TGTGCCAGCAGCGTAAGGACAGGGAGTTCACCCCTCCACTTT. It codes for CASSVRTGSSPLHF.

V is TRBV5-1 and J is TRBJ2-2, with 9 bases identical to TRBD1. V was clipped by 0 bases and J by 0 bases; unmatched bases: 6. Germline V gene data show CDR1 as SGHRS and CDR2 as YFSETQ. This CDR3 is built from 18 residues. The CDR3 sequence is CASSLEPRQGANTGELFF. The CDR3 DNA is TGCGCCAGCAGCTTGGAACCCCGACAGGGGGCGAACACCGGGGAGCTGTTTTTT.

This clone is a singleton in its sample. The chain couples TRBV24-1 to TRBJ2-2; maybe TRBD2 (5 bases). CDR1 and CDR2 from the germline V gene are KGHDR and SFDVKD. V lost 3 bases and J 2 bases, leaving 12 bases between the germline ends. The CDR3 has 16 residues. The CDR3 sequence: CATSDPGLHNTGELFF. The CDR3 nucleotides read TGTGCCACCAGTGATCCCGGACTGCATAACACCGGGGAGCTGTTTTTT.

The CDR3 bases are TGTGCCAGCAACCTAACCCCGGGGACAGGCTCCTACAATGAGCAGTTCTTC. Protein sequence: CASNLTPGTGSYNEQFF. V gene TRBV5-5 combines with J gene TRBJ2-1; TRBD1 agrees at 8 bases. J lost 0 bases, V lost 6 bases, and 11 bases had no gene match. In germline, CDR1 is SGHKS, CDR2 YYEKEE (reference sequence). The CDR3 covers 17 residues.

This chain joins TRBV27 and TRBJ2-5, with D possibly being TRBD2 (6 bases). The V end was cut by 2 bases, the J end by 1 base, with 8 bases between. Germline V lookup: CDR1 MNHEY, CDR2 SMNVEV (reference sequence). This CDR3 is 14 amino acids long. The chain's CDR3 is CASSLGGSQETQYF. CDR3 bases: TGTGCCAGCAGTTTAGGGGGGTCCCAAGAGACCCAGTACTTC.

The genes are TRBV12-5 and TRBJ2-7; perhaps TRBD2 as D (6 bases). With 6 bases removed from V and 4 bases from J, the gap between germline ends came to 13 bases. Germline CDR1 reads LGHNT; CDR2 reads FRNRAP. The CDR3 has 13 amino acids. The CDR3 here is CASGPGRGYEQYF. CDR3 DNA sequence: TGTGCTAGTGGCCCAGGGCGGGGTTACGAGCAGTACTTC.

V is TRBV5-4 and J is TRBJ1-3; TRBD1 matches at 9 bases. Germline CDR1 is SGHNT and CDR2 is YYREEE (reference sequence). The CDR3 extends over 14 amino acids. J lost 2 bases, V lost 4 bases, and 1 base had no gene match. As DNA, the CDR3 is TGTGCCAGCAGCAGGACAGGGGCTGGAAACACCATATATTTT. It translates to CASSRTGAGNTIYF.